Each of the 18 T cell receptor beta chains below was sequenced from the same sample in a study of cytomegalovirus exposure and HLA in healthy donors. Sequencing was performed with immunoSEQ multiplex PCR; in TCRdb, only in-frame clones are kept and a portion is missing. The sample records about 360,000 clones, 86% being singletons. The sequenced sample was PBMCs. Every receptor here comes from a woman aged 18-30 years in good health and CMV-seronegative.

As concerns this clone: Other DNA sequences in this specimen translate into the identical CDR3. This rearrangement joins TRBV5-1 to TRBJ2-7, with no clear D. CDR1 is SGHRS and CDR2 is YFSETQ in the germline V gene. The CDR3 spans 12 residues. Trimming took off 4 bases at V and 3 bases at J, with 8 bases between the two ends. The CDR3 sequence is CASSPSSYEQYF. CDR3 in DNA: TGCGCCAGCAGCCCGAGTAGCTACGAGCAGTACTTC.

The chain uses TRBV7-9 and TRBJ1-2, with no clear D. The CDR3 consists of 13 residues. Germline CDR1 and CDR2: SEHNR and FQNEAQ (reference sequence). V was cut by 3 bases and J by 8 bases, with 13 bases left in between. CDR3: CASSFSDGVGYTF. The CDR3 DNA reads TGTGCCAGCAGCTTTAGTGACGGGGTCGGCTACACCTTC. Variable domain in full (rest from reference TRBV7-9 and TRBJ1-2): DTGVSQNPRHKITKRGQNVTFRCDPISEHNRLYWYRQTLGQGPEFLTYFQNEAQLEKSRLLSDRFSAERPKGSFSTLEIQRTEQGDSAMYLCASSFSDGVGYTFGSGTRLTVV.

This clone was detected a few times. V is TRBV2 and J is TRBJ2-2, with a weak D call TRBD1 (6 bases). Trimming left V 5 bases short and J 0 bases short, with 7 bases between. Per the germline V gene, CDR1 is SNHLY and CDR2 is FYNNEI. The CDR3 consists of 14 residues. CDR3 protein: CASSWTANTGELFF. The CDR3 DNA reads as TGTGCCAGCAGTTGGACAGCGAACACCGGGGAGCTGTTTTTT.

The chain carries TRBV5-1 and TRBJ2-5; 10 bases match TRBD2. V lost 3 bases to trimming and J lost 5 bases; unmatched junction nucleotides: 7. The CDR3 length is 15 residues. Germline assignment: CDR1 SGHRS and CDR2 YFSETQ. The CDR3 coding sequence is TGCGCCAGCAGCTCCCCGGGACTAGCGAGGGAGACCCAGTACTTC. This gives the protein CASSSPGLARETQYF.

V and J are TRBV4-1 and TRBJ1-5; no clear D. Germline V CDR1 and CDR2: MGHRA, YSYEKL. This CDR3 region has 15 residues. The ends were cut back, 0 bases at V and 7 bases at J, with 13 bases in the middle. CDR3 DNA sequence: TGCGCCAGCAGCCAAGAACCCCGGGTTGGACAGCCCCAGCATTTT. This sequence encodes CASSQEPRVGQPQHF.

V and J are TRBV28 and TRBJ2-1; 11 bases match TRBD2. The CDR3 totals 14 residues. V dropped 5 bases and J dropped 8; count of bases not matched to a gene: 5. Germline CDR1 MDHEN, CDR2 SYDVKM. CDR3 loop: CASSRLAGGDEQFF. The DNA for the CDR3 is TGTGCCAGCAGTCGTCTAGCGGGAGGTGATGAGCAGTTCTTC.

The chain uses TRBV2 and TRBJ1-1; possibly TRBD1 for D (5 bases). The germline V gene encodes CDR1 SNHLY and CDR2 FYNNEI. The V end lost 3 bases, the J end lost 10 bases, and 9 bases lay between the germline ends. This CDR3 region has 11 residues. CDR3 DNA: TGTGCCAGCAGTGACAGGGTTCCAGCTTTCTTT. Translation gives CASSDRVPAFF.

J is TRBJ2-3 and V is TRBV19, with TRBD2 matching over 8 bases. CDR3 size: 15 residues. Germline CDR1 LNHDA, CDR2 SQIVND (reference sequence). V shed 10 bases, J shed 4 bases, and the junction held 13 bases outside the gene matches. The CDR3 reads CATTPGGGRPDTQYF. In nucleotides, the CDR3 is TGTGCCACCACCCCGGGGGGGGGCCGACCAGATACGCAGTATTTT. The whole variable domain, filled in from reference TRBV19 and TRBJ2-3, reads DGGITQSPKYLFRKEGQNVTLSCEQNLNHDAMYWYRQDPGQGLRLIYYSQIVNDFQKGDIAEGYSVSREKKESFPLTVTSAQKNPTAFYLCATTPGGGRPDTQYFGPGTRLTVL.

Worth noting for this clone: Since a much larger clone is just one base distant, this may be a read error. V usage is TRBV28 and J usage is TRBJ2-7, with D unclear. In germline, CDR1 is MDHEN, CDR2 SYDVKM. The CDR3 covers 11 residues. V lost 5 bases and J 3 bases, leaving 5 bases between the germline ends. The CDR3 DNA is TGTGCCAGCAGTGTTAACTACGAGCAGTACTTC. Amino acid sequence: CASSVNYEQYF.

V usage is TRBV4-2 and J usage is TRBJ2-5, with TRBD2 identical over 7 bases. Germline V lookup: CDR1 LGHNA, CDR2 YNFKEQ. The CDR3 consists of 17 residues. After removal of 0 bases from V and 3 bases from J, the junction contained 10 bases not matched to a gene. DNA for the CDR3: TGTGCCAGCAGCCAAGATTTAGGCGGGGGACCTAAAGAGACCCAGTACTTC. It codes for CASSQDLGGGPKETQYF.

The chain carries TRBV27 and TRBJ2-7; perhaps TRBD1 as D (5 bases). This CDR3 is built from 17 residues. Germline CDR1 MNHEY, CDR2 SMNVEV (reference sequence). V was trimmed by 5 bases and J by 1 base, leaving 21 bases between them. This chain's CDR3 is CASSPTSVRGPSYEQYF. As DNA, the CDR3 is TGTGCCAGCAGTCCTACCTCGGTTAGGGGCCCTTCCTACGAGCAGTACTTC.

The chain links TRBV7-6 to TRBJ1-5, with TRBD1 as a possible D gene (6 bases). The CDR3 has 14 residues. V was cut by 5 bases and J by 6 bases, with 14 bases left in between. Germline values: CDR1 SGHVS, CDR2 FNYEAQ. The CDR3 nucleotides are TGTGCCAGCAGCCTTACAGGGAGGGGTCAGCCCCAGCATTTT. This sequence encodes CASSLTGRGQPQHF.

This clone occurred a few times. The chain has TRBV21-1 and TRBJ1-5. TRBV21-1 is reported as a pseudogene. There are 15 residues in the CDR3. The CDR3 is CAMGGSGLSNQPQHF. The CDR3 DNA follows: TGTGCCATGGGGGGGTCGGGCCTTAGCAATCAGCCCCAGCATTTT.

This clone was detected only once. The gene calls are TRBV19 and TRBJ2-7, with 10 bases aligning to TRBD1. The CDR3 has 14 amino acids. Germline V gene data show CDR1 as LNHDA and CDR2 as SQIVND (reference sequence). The J segment lost 5 bases and the V segment lost 5 bases, leaving 6 bases of the junction unmatched. CDR3 protein: CASSGTGESHEQYF. The CDR3 DNA reads as TGTGCCAGTAGTGGGACAGGGGAGTCCCACGAGCAGTACTTC.

This chain joins TRBV5-1 and TRBJ2-3, with TRBD1 matching 9 bases. In germline, CDR1 is SGHRS, CDR2 YFSETQ. Germline trimming cut 2 bases from V and 4 bases from J; bases unmatched to any gene: 5. CDR3 length: 15 amino acids. The CDR3 nucleotides read TGCGCCAGCAGCTTCACAGGGGGCGGGGCAGATACGCAGTATTTT. Protein product: CASSFTGGGADTQYF.

V is TRBV28 and J is TRBJ1-1; D may be TRBD1 (6 bases). Trimming left V 4 bases short and J 0 bases short, with 15 bases between. The CDR3 has 16 residues. CDR1 and CDR2 from the germline V gene are MDHEN and SYDVKM. CDR3 loop: CASSSPPGAMNTEAFF. The CDR3 DNA is TGTGCCAGCAGTTCCCCTCCAGGGGCGATGAACACTGAAGCTTTCTTT.

The V and J genes are TRBV5-1 and TRBJ1-2, with TRBD1 as a possible D gene (6 bases). The length of the CDR3 is 12 residues. From germline, CDR1 is SGHRS and CDR2 YFSETQ. Trimming pared 4 bases from V and 6 bases from J, leaving 10 bases between. The CDR3 loop reads CASSGRGDGYTF. CDR3 coding DNA: TGCGCCAGCAGCGGCAGGGGAGATGGCTACACCTTC.

V gene TRBV30 combines with J gene TRBJ1-6; 8 positions agree with TRBD1. CDR3 length: 17 amino acids. Looked up from germline, CDR1 is GTSNPN and CDR2 is SVGIG (reference sequence). After removal of 1 base from V and 7 bases from J, the junction contained 12 bases not matched to a gene. In DNA, the CDR3 is TGTGCCTGGAGTGCCAACCGACAGGGGCTGGTGAATTCACCCCTCCACTTT. Translation gives CAWSANRQGLVNSPLHF.